Shown below are 14 T cell receptor beta chains from a single sample sequenced in a study of cytomegalovirus exposure and HLA in healthy donors. Data came from immunoSEQ multiplex PCR; TCRdb stores just in-frame clones and leaves some out. This sample has about 360,000 clones; roughly 88% occur once, and the top ten carry under 0.95%. The sample comprised PBMCs. The source is a woman between 18 and 29 years old in good health and CMV-seronegative.

V usage is TRBV7-9 and J usage is TRBJ1-3; D unclear. Germline V gene data show CDR1 as SEHNR and CDR2 as FQNEAQ (reference sequence). V dropped 3 bases and J dropped 0 bases, with 6 bases sitting between them. The CDR3 is 14 amino acids. The CDR3 here is CASSFSFSGNTIYF. The CDR3 DNA follows: TGTGCCAGCAGCTTCAGTTTCTCTGGAAACACCATATATTTT. Supplemented by reference TRBV7-9 and TRBJ1-3, the full variable domain reads DTGVSQNPRHKITKRGQNVTFRCDPISEHNRLYWYRQTLGQGPEFLTYFQNEAQLEKSRLLSDRFSAERPKGSFSTLEIQRTEQGDSAMYLCASSFSFSGNTIYFGEGSWLTVV.

This sequence joins TRBV7-9 and TRBJ2-2, with 7 bases lining up with TRBD1. The CDR3 has 16 amino acids. CDR1 and CDR2 (germline): SEHNR, FQNEAQ (reference sequence). V lost 4 bases, J lost 0 bases, and 5 bases stayed unmatched. CDR3 loop: CASSSPGGTNTGELFF. CDR3 DNA: TGTGCCAGCAGCTCCCCAGGGGGTACGAACACCGGGGAGCTGTTTTTT.

With respect to this clone: Other DNA sequences within the sample encode an identical CDR3. V gene TRBV30 combines with J gene TRBJ1-1, with TRBD1 as a possible D gene (6 bases). The V gene lost 3 bases and the J gene lost 1 base, with 6 bases spanning the gap. The CDR3 runs 12 residues. Germline loops: CDR1 GTSNPN, CDR2 SVGIG (reference sequence). The CDR3 DNA reads TGTGCCTGGAGGACAGGGAACACTGAAGCTTTCTTT. This gives the protein CAWRTGNTEAFF.

The table lists this clone with a count of one. This chain's CDR3 is CASSSGTGGSSYEQYF. In DNA form, the CDR3 reads TGTGCCAGCAGCTCCGGGACAGGGGGGTCCTCCTACGAGCAGTACTTC. V gene TRBV7-9 combines with J gene TRBJ2-7, with 11 bases that match TRBD1. V trimming: 4 bases; J trimming: 0 bases; junction bases outside the gene matches: 5. Germline V lookup: CDR1 SEHNR, CDR2 FQNEAQ (reference sequence). The CDR3 totals 16 residues. Supplemented by reference TRBV7-9 and TRBJ2-7, the full variable domain reads DTGVSQNPRHKITKRGQNVTFRCDPISEHNRLYWYRQTLGQGPEFLTYFQNEAQLEKSRLLSDRFSAERPKGSFSTLEIQRTEQGDSAMYLCASSSGTGGSSYEQYFGPGTRLTVT.

The rearrangement links TRBV5-1 to TRBJ2-3, with D maybe TRBD1 (5 bases). V gave up 0 bases and J gave up 4 bases, with 15 bases separating them. CDR1 is SGHRS and CDR2 is YFSETQ in the germline V gene. The CDR3 covers 16 residues. The CDR3 loop is CASSLAGPLGPDTQYF. The CDR3 nucleotides read TGCGCCAGCAGCTTGGCCGGGCCCTTGGGGCCAGATACGCAGTATTTT.

J is TRBJ2-5 and V is TRBV13; 11 bases are shared with TRBD2. Trimming at V came to 4 bases and at J to 1 base, leaving 14 bases not matched to a gene. In germline, CDR1 is PRHDT, CDR2 FYEKMQ (reference sequence). The CDR3 is 19 residues long. DNA of the CDR3: TGTGCCAGCAGCTCCCACAACTCCCTTAGCGGGGGGGCCCAAGAGACCCAGTACTTC. Translated, it gives CASSSHNSLSGGAQETQYF.

This chain's CDR3 is CASSFGAFF. CDR3 nucleotides: TGTGCCAGTAGTTTCGGAGCTTTCTTT. The chain employs TRBV19 and TRBJ1-1; D uncertain. V lost 5 bases and J 10 bases, leaving 5 bases between the germline ends. Germline V gives CDR1 LNHDA, CDR2 SQIVND (reference sequence). The CDR3 totals 9 residues.

The chain uses TRBV25-1 and TRBJ2-1; the match to TRBD1 covers 8 bases. The CDR3 is 17 amino acids. After removal of 1 base from V and 3 bases from J, the junction contained 8 bases not matched to a gene. Per germline, CDR1 MGHDK and CDR2 SYGVNS. The DNA for the CDR3 is TGTGCCAGCAGTGAATTAACCGGGACAGGCCTCTACAATGAGCAGTTCTTC. Residues: CASSELTGTGLYNEQFF.

This clone was seen only once. V is TRBV6-1 and J is TRBJ2-3; possibly TRBD1 for D (6 bases). This CDR3 comprises 14 residues. The V end was cut by 4 bases, the J end by 1 base, with 9 bases between. Germline V gene sequence: CDR1 MNHNS, CDR2 SASEGT. The CDR3 loop reads CASSGKGGTDTQYF. CDR3 DNA sequence: TGTGCCAGCAGTGGTAAGGGGGGCACAGATACGCAGTATTTT.

This chain connects TRBV12-5 to TRBJ2-5; the D gene is possibly TRBD1 (6 bases). The CDR3 extends over 15 amino acids. V was shortened by 2 bases and J by 5 bases, with 15 bases between the two germline ends. Germline loops: CDR1 LGHNT, CDR2 FRNRAP. The CDR3 region is CASGLFSGECETQYF. CDR3 nucleotides: TGTGCTAGTGGTTTGTTTTCAGGGGAGTGCGAGACCCAGTACTTC.

CDR3 region: CASSLTVSYEQYF. CDR3 DNA sequence: TGCGCCAGCAGCTTGACGGTTTCCTACGAGCAGTACTTC. The V and J genes are TRBV5-1 and TRBJ2-7; D ambiguous. CDR1 and CDR2 from the germline V gene are SGHRS and YFSETQ. The CDR3 has 13 residues. Trimming took 1 base from V and 1 from J, leaving 6 bases between them.

The chain recombines TRBV19 with TRBJ2-7; perhaps TRBD2 as D (6 bases). The CDR3 loop spans 12 amino acids. The V gene's germline CDR1 is LNHDA and CDR2 SQIVND (reference sequence). Trimming stripped 4 bases from V and 4 bases from J, with 8 bases between. The CDR3 protein is CASSKAGYEQYF. For the CDR3, the DNA is TGTGCCAGTAGTAAGGCGGGGTACGAGCAGTACTTC.

In its sample, this clone was seen a few times. The V call is TRBV28, the J call TRBJ1-3, with no clear D. V was shortened by 3 bases and J by 0 bases, with 12 bases between the two germline ends. Germline CDR1 and CDR2: MDHEN and SYDVKM. This CDR3 spans 16 amino acids. The CDR3 coding sequence is TGTGCCAGCAGTTTTTCCCCTCGGAGCTCTGGAAACACCATATATTTT. Translation: CASSFSPRSSGNTIYF.

The chain couples TRBV4-1 to TRBJ2-1, with TRBD2 matching over 9 bases. The CDR3 extends over 20 amino acids. V lost 6 bases to trimming and J lost 2 bases; unmatched junction nucleotides: 20. Germline CDR1 and CDR2: MGHRA and YSYEKL. The DNA for the CDR3 is TGCGCCAGCAGGAGACGCGGGGGGGCCTATGATAAGGGAACCTACAATGAGCAGTTCTTC. This gives the protein CASRRRGGAYDKGTYNEQFF.